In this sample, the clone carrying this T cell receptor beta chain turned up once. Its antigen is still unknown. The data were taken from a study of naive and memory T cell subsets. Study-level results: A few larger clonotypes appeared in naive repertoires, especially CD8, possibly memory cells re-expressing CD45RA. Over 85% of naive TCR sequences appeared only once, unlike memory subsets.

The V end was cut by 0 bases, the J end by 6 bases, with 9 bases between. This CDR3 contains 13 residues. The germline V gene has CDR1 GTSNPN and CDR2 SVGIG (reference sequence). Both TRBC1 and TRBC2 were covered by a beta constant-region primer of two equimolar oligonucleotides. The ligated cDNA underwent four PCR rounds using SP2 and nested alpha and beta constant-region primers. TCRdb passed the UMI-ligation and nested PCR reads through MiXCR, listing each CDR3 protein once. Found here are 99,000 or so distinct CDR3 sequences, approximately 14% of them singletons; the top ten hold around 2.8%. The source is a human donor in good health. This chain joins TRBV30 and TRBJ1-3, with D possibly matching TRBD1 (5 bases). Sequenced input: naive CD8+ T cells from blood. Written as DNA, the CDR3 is TGTGCCTGGAGTGTAGCAGGGCCAAACACCATATATTTT. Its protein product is CAWSVAGPNTIYF.